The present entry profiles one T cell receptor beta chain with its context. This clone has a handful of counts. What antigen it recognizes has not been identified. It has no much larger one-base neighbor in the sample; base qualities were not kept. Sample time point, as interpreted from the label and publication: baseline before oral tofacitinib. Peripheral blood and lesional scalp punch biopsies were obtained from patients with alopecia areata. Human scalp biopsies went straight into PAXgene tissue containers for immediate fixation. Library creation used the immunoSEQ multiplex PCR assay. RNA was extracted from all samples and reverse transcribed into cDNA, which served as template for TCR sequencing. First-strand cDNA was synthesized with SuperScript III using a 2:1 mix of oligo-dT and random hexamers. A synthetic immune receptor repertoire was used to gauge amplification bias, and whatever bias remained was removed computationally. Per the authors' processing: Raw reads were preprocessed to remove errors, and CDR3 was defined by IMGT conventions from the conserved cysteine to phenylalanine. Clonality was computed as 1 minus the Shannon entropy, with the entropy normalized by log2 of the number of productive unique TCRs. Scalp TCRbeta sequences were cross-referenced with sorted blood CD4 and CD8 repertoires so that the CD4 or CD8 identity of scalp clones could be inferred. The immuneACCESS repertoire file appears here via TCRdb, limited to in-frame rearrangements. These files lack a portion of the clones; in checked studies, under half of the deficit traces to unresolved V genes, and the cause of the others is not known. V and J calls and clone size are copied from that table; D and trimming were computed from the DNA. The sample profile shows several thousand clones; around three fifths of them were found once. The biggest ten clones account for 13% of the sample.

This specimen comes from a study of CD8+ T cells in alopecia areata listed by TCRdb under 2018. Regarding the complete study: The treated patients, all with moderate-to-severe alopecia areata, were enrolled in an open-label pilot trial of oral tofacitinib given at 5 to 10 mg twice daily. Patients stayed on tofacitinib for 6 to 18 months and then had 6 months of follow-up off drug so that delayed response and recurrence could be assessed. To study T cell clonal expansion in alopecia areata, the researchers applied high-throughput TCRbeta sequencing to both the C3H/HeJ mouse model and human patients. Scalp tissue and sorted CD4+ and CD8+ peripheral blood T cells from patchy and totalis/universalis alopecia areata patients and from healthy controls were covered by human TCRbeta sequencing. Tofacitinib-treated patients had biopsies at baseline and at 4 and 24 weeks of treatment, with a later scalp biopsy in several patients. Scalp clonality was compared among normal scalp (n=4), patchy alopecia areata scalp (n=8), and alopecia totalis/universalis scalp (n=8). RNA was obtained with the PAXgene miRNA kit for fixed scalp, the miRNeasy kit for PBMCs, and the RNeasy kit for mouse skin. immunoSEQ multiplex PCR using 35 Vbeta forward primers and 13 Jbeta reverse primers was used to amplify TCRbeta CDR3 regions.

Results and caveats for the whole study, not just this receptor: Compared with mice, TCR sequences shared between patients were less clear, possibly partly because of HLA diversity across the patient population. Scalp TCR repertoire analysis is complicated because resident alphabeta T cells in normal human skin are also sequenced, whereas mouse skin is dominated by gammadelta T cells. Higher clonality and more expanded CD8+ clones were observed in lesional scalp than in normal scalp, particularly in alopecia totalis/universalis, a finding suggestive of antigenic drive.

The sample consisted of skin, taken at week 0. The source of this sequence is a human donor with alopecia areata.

The sequenced DNA: TGTGCCTGGAGTTTTCGGCGTATGAACACCGGGGAGCTGTTTTTT. The resulting protein is CAWSFRRMNTGELFF. The sequence links TRBV30 to TRBJ2-2; no confident D gene assignment can be made. From the cysteine up to the phenylalanine, the CDR3 has a length of 15 residues. Kept here is only the CDR3 DNA, which spans 45 bases and is read in frame from base 1. At the junction V is shortened by 2 bases and J by 1 base, with 11 bases in between. CDR1 and CDR2 were assigned from the germline V gene (reference sequence) as GTSNPN and SVGIG.